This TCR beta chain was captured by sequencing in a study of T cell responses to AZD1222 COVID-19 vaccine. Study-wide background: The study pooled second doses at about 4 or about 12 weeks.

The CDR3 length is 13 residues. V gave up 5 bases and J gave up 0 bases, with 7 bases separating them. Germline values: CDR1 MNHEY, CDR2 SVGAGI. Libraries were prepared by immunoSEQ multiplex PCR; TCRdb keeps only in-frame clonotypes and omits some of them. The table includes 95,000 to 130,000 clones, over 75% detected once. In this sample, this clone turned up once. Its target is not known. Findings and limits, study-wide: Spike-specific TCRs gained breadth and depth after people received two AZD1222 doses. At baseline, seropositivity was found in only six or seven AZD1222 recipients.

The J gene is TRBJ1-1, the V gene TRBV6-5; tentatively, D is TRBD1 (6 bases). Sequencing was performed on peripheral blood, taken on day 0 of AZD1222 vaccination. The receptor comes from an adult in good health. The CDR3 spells CASSRTVNTEAFF. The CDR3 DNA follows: TGTGCCAGCAGTCGGACAGTGAACACTGAAGCTTTCTTT.